This is a list of T cell receptor beta chains from one sample in a study of lymphopenia after photon versus proton radiotherapy. Clones were read by immunoSEQ multiplex PCR, and TCRdb kept only the in-frame ones, dropping some. The table has 55,000 to 85,000 clones, around 90% seen once. Sequenced material: peripheral blood, taken from a patient treated with photon-based radiotherapy. The receptors were sampled from a woman aged 40 to 49 with cholangiocarcinoma. Both conserved end residues are part of each CDR3. The D gene is left open where the match is weak. Clone sizes are given selectively: once, few, many, or a class where the clone is expanded.

V	size	length	J	D	CDR3	DNA
TRBV9	.	14	TRBJ2-2	.	CASSVEAASGELFF	TGTGCCAGCAGCGTAGAAGCAGCCAGCGGGGAGCTGTTTTTT
TRBV27	.	14	TRBJ1-2	.	CASRSANPSYGYTF	TGTGCCAGCAGGTCTGCCAACCCATCTTATGGCTACACCTTC
TRBV5-1	.	16	TRBJ1-1	.	CASSLYASQGNTEAFF	TGCGCCAGCAGCTTGTACGCATCTCAGGGGAACACTGAAGCTTTCTTT
TRBV4-2	once	13	TRBJ2-3	TRBD1	CASRGTEKDTQYF	TGTGCCAGCAGAGGGACAGAGAAAGATACGCAGTATTTT
TRBV7-9	.	13	TRBJ1-6	.	CASSRLGDSPLHF	TGTGCCAGCAGCCGACTCGGAGATTCACCCCTCCACTTT
TRBV7-2	.	15	TRBJ1-1	.	CASSSAAVRGTEAFF	TGTGCCAGCAGCTCTGCGGCAGTGCGGGGCACTGAAGCTTTCTTT
TRBV7-3	once	15	TRBJ2-1	.	CASSLSGGSYNEQFF	TGTGCCAGCAGCTTGAGCGGAGGCTCCTACAATGAGCAGTTCTTC
TRBV28	.	15	TRBJ2-2	.	CASSLNGENTGELFF	TGTGCCAGCAGTTTAAATGGGGAGAACACCGGGGAGCTGTTTTTT
TRBV5-4	few	15	TRBJ1-2	.	CASSLAGGPLYGYTF	TGTGCCAGCAGCTTGGCCGGGGGTCCCCTCTATGGCTACACCTTC
TRBV28	.	12	TRBJ1-1	.	CASFGEDTEAFF	TGTGCCAGCTTCGGGGAAGACACTGAAGCTTTCTTT
TRBV18	.	16	TRBJ2-1	.	CASSPIGGDSPNEQFF	TGTGCCAGCTCACCCATAGGGGGAGACTCCCCCAATGAGCAGTTCTTC
TRBV7-2	.	15	TRBJ2-7	TRBD2	CASSRTSGRVYEQYF	TGTGCCAGCAGCCGGACTAGCGGGAGGGTCTACGAGCAGTACTTC